This T cell receptor beta chain was captured by sequencing in a study of T cells in Graves' hyperthyroidism and ophthalmopathy. Study-wide context: Peripheral blood collection took place at initial diagnosis, before any treatment.

Notes on the study in general: Ophthalmopathy prediction by the model preceded onset by a median approximately 5.9 months. Most clonotypes expanded in the thyroid (above 0.001) were also present in blood.

The diagnostic basis comprised clinical symptoms, serum thyroxine and TRAb, thyroid ultrasound and orbital computed tomography. This clonotype came up a few times. Its antigen is undetermined. There were TCR beta CDR3 regions amplified from RNA transcripts. TCR CDR3 regions were first amplified by RT-PCR with HTBI primers. Using its own MiXCR run on the multiplex PCR reads, TCRdb lists one record per CDR3 protein. In the table there are some 510,000 distinct CDR3 sequences, about a fifth of which are singletons. CDR1 is SGHAT, CDR2 FQDESV, per germline (reference sequence). The CDR3 runs 16 residues. The V and J ends lost 4 bases and 1 base respectively, with 16 bases between them.

Sequences were obtained from blood. V is TRBV11-1 and J is TRBJ1-2; no clear D gene. The TCR comes from a young man with Graves' hyperthyroidism. The CDR3 bases are TGTGCCAGCAGCTACCCGCCTGAGATTTTTAACTATGGCTACACCTTC. As protein: CASSYPPEIFNYGYTF.